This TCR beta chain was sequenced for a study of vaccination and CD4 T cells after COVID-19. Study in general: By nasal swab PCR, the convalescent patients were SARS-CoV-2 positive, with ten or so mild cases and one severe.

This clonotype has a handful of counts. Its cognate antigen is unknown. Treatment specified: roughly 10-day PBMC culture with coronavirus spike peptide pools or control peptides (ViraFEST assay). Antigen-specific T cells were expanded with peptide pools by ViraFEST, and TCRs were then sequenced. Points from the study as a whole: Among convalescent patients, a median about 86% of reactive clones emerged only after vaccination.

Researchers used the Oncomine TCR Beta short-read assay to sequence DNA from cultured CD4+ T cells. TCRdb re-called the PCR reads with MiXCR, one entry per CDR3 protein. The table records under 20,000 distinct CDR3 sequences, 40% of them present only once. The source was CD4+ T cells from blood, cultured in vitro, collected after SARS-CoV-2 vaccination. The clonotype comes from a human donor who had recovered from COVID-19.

The CDR3 sequence is CASSPQGAYNEQFF. The CDR3 DNA reads as TGTGCCAGCAGCCCACAGGGGGCCTACAATGAGCAGTTCTTC. The chain recombines TRBV11-3 with TRBJ2-1; 8 positions match TRBD1. Germline V gene sequence: CDR1 SGHNT, CDR2 YENEEA. Trimming removed 5 bases from V and 2 bases from J; junction bases left unmatched: 2. This CDR3 region has 14 residues.